Below, 17 T cell receptor beta chains from the same sample are listed, as sequenced in a study of CD8+CD57+ T cells in acquired aplastic anemia (dated by TCRdb to the late 2010s). Expansion of CD8+CD57+ cells had been shown by flow cytometry in the patients chosen for sequencing. The instrument given in TCRdb is Illumina HiSeq 2000. Profiling of TCR beta VDJ combinations and CDR3 sequences used genomic DNA as the template. TCRdb reanalyzed the raw reads on its own, using fastp at Q25 for trimming and MiXCR for clone calling, and kept in-frame beta chains. Rows merge per CDR3 protein into single entries with the most common DNA and genes. The sample table records about 290,000 distinct CDR3 sequences; under 65% of these occur just once. Of the sample, 1.3% falls within the top ten clones. The material sequenced was sorted CD4+, CD8+, or CD8+CD57+ T cells (not recorded which) from PBMCs. These receptors all come from a human donor with aplastic anemia.

CDR3: CASSLLGRNEQFF. DNA for the CDR3: TGTGCCAGCAGCTTATTGGGACGCAATGAGCAGTTCTTC. The V and J genes are TRBV7-3 and TRBJ2-1; D may match TRBD1 or TRBD2 (5 bases each). Germline CDR1 SGHTA, CDR2 FQGTGA. The CDR3 runs to 13 residues. Trimming stripped 2 bases from V and 6 bases from J, with 8 bases between.

CDR3 region: CASSMAYGYTF. The DNA for the CDR3 is TGTGCCAGTAGTATGGCGTATGGCTACACCTTC. The V gene is TRBV19, the J gene TRBJ1-2; D is uncertain. The germline gives CDR1 LNHDA, CDR2 SQIVND (reference sequence). This CDR3 comprises 11 residues. Between the trimmed V and J ends, which lost 3 bases and 5 bases, there was a span of 4 bases.

This chain connects TRBV14 to TRBJ1-2; the D is unclear. The CDR3 is 15 amino acids. CDR1 is SGHDN and CDR2 is FVKESK in the germline V gene. V lost 0 bases, J lost 4 bases, and 12 bases lay in between. CDR3 sequence: CASSQDGDGFYGYTF. CDR3 bases: TGTGCCAGCAGCCAAGACGGAGACGGCTTCTATGGCTACACCTTC.

This clonotype was seen a handful of times. V usage is TRBV20-1 and J usage is TRBJ2-3, with D possibly being TRBD1 or TRBD2 (6 bases each). This CDR3 is built from 14 residues. V lost 4 bases to trimming and J lost 6 bases, with 17 bases between them. The germline CDR1 and CDR2 sequences are DFQATT and SNEGSKA (reference sequence). The CDR3 loop is CSAIGGGVGDTQYF. The DNA for the CDR3 is TGCAGTGCTATAGGAGGGGGTGTGGGGGATACGCAGTATTTT.

This chain joins TRBV25-1 and TRBJ2-2; D remains unclear. The ends were cut back, 1 base at V and 7 bases at J, with 4 bases in the middle. The CDR3 spans 12 residues. The germline V gene encodes CDR1 MGHDK and CDR2 SYGVNS. CDR3 coding DNA: TGTGCCAGCAGTGAATCGGTCGGGGAGCTGTTTTTT. It translates to CASSESVGELFF.

This sequence joins TRBV7-9 and TRBJ1-2, with D possibly matching TRBD1 (6 bases). CDR3 length: 13 residues. Germline V gene sequence: CDR1 SEHNR, CDR2 FQNEAQ (reference sequence). V lost 5 bases to trimming and J lost 6 bases, with 13 bases between them. The CDR3 sequence: CASSRRGGDGYTF. Here the CDR3 DNA reads TGTGCCAGCAGCCGCAGGGGAGGGGATGGCTACACCTTC. Looking up the rest from reference TRBV7-9 and TRBJ1-2 gives the full variable domain: DTGVSQNPRHKITKRGQNVTFRCDPISEHNRLYWYRQTLGQGPEFLTYFQNEAQLEKSRLLSDRFSAERPKGSFSTLEIQRTEQGDSAMYLCASSRRGGDGYTFGSGTRLTVV.

This clonotype was seen a handful of times. The CDR3 region has the DNA TGCAGCGTTCCTACCGAAGGGACAGGGGGCCTCAATCAGCCCCAGCATTTT. Amino acid sequence: CSVPTEGTGGLNQPQHF. The V call is TRBV29-1, the J call TRBJ1-5, with 12 bases matching TRBD1. CDR1 is SQVTM and CDR2 is ANQGSEA in the germline V gene. Losses at the gene ends were 5 bases for V and 3 bases for J; bases not matched to a gene: 11. CDR3 length: 17 amino acids.

This clonotype was counted only a few times. The chain is built from TRBV29-1 and TRBJ2-1, with D unclear. Germline values: CDR1 SQVTM, CDR2 ANQGSEA. The CDR3 totals 13 residues. V was clipped by 3 bases and J by 4 bases, with 10 bases between them. CDR3 in amino acids: CSVDPELYNEQFF. The CDR3 DNA is TGCAGCGTTGATCCGGAGCTTTACAATGAGCAGTTCTTC.

This clonotype turned up a few times. The chain has TRBV25-1 and TRBJ1-2, with D hard to call. This CDR3 contains 16 residues. CDR1 and CDR2 from the germline V gene are MGHDK and SYGVNS. Deletions cut 3 bases from V and 3 bases from J, with 17 bases between. The CDR3 DNA sequence: TGTGCCAGCAGTGATTCCCATGGACGGCTGGACTATGGCTACACCTTC. It is translated as CASSDSHGRLDYGYTF.

The gene calls are TRBV24-1 and TRBJ2-2; the D is unclear. With 3 bases removed from V and 6 bases from J, the gap between germline ends came to 7 bases. In germline, CDR1 is KGHDR, CDR2 SFDVKD. The CDR3 sequence is 13 residues long. CDR3 sequence reads: CATSDGAAGELFF. The DNA for the CDR3 is TGTGCCACCAGTGATGGTGCCGCCGGGGAGCTGTTTTTT.

The rearrangement joins TRBV6-5 to TRBJ1-6, with TRBD1 as a possible D gene (6 bases). The germline V gene encodes CDR1 MNHEY and CDR2 SVGAGI. V gave up 5 bases and J gave up 6 bases, with 17 bases separating them. The CDR3 is 16 amino acids. CDR3 amino acids: CASSPTGLGPNSPLHF. CDR3 nucleotide sequence: TGTGCCAGCAGTCCGACAGGACTTGGCCCTAATTCACCCCTCCACTTT.

The chain uses TRBV19 and TRBJ2-7; D is unresolved. The CDR3 has 14 residues. Trimming took off 5 bases at V and 4 bases at J, with 15 bases between the two ends. Per germline, CDR1 LNHDA and CDR2 SQIVND (reference sequence). The CDR3 DNA reads TGTGCCAGTAGTGGCCCCCCACACGATTACGAGCAGTACTTC. It is translated as CASSGPPHDYEQYF.

For this clonotype: An end of the junction does not agree with germline; a read error may underlie this. The chain recombines TRBV7-3 with TRBJ1-3; the D is unclear. The germline CDR1 and CDR2 sequences are SGHTA and FQGTGA. The CDR3 runs 13 residues. DNA of the CDR3: TGTGCTAGCAGCCTAAGGACTGGAAACACCATATATTTT. It yields the protein CASSLRTGNTIYF. Full variable domain (rest looked up from reference TRBV7-3 and TRBJ1-3): GAGVSQTPSNKVTEKGKYVELRCDPISGHTALYWYRQSLGQGPEFLIYFQGTGAADDSGLPNDRFFAVRPEGSVSTLKIQRTERGDSAVYLCASSLRTGNTIYFGEGSWLTVV.

In its sample, this clonotype was seen many times. The V and J genes are TRBV29-1 and TRBJ1-1, with TRBD1 matching over 9 bases. The germline V gene encodes CDR1 SQVTM and CDR2 ANQGSEA. There are 13 residues in the CDR3. The J segment lost 9 bases and the V segment lost 5 bases, leaving 10 bases of the junction unmatched. The CDR3: CSVLRDRAEKAFF. CDR3 nucleotide sequence: TGCAGCGTTCTACGGGACAGGGCGGAGAAAGCTTTCTTT.

This sequence joins TRBV2 and TRBJ1-5; D gene ambiguous. Trimming left V 3 bases short and J 1 base short, with 10 bases between. Germline V gene lookup returns CDR1 SNHLY and CDR2 FYNNEI. The CDR3 covers 15 residues. Written as DNA, the CDR3 is TGTGCCAGCAGTGAGAAGGGTTCCAGCAATCAGCCCCAGCATTTT. Its protein product is CASSEKGSSNQPQHF. Complete variable domain (other parts from reference TRBV2 and TRBJ1-5): EPEVTQTPSHQVTQMGQEVILRCVPISNHLYFYWYRQILGQKVEFLVSFYNNEISEKSEIFDDQFSVERPDGSNFTLKIRSTKLEDSAMYFCASSEKGSSNQPQHFGDGTRLSIL.

This sequence joins TRBV5-6 and TRBJ1-2; D possibly corresponds to TRBD1 (5 bases). Germline CDR1 reads SGHDT; CDR2 reads YYEEEE. V was pared by 2 bases and J by 3 bases, with 14 bases between. This CDR3 comprises 15 residues. CDR3 in DNA: TGTGCCAGCAGCTTCAACCCAAGGGGCGACTATGGCTACACCTTC. As protein: CASSFNPRGDYGYTF.

The rearrangement joins TRBV7-9 to TRBJ2-3; a possible D gene is TRBD2 (5 bases). CDR1 and CDR2 (germline): SEHNR, FQNEAQ (reference sequence). CDR3 length equals 16 residues. Trimming stripped 3 bases from V and 0 bases from J, with 13 bases between. In DNA form, the CDR3 reads TGTGCCAGCAGCTTCGGAGCGGTCGGGAGCACAGATACGCAGTATTTT. This gives the protein CASSFGAVGSTDTQYF.